The rows below give T cell receptor beta chains drawn from one sample of a study of cytomegalovirus exposure and HLA in healthy donors. Only in-frame clones appear in the TCRdb table, and some are missing; sequencing was by immunoSEQ multiplex PCR. The sample holds about 130,000 clones, around 70% seen once. Sequenced material: PBMCs. The receptors here all came from a woman in her thirties or forties in good health and CMV-seropositive. The CDR3 runs from the conserved cysteine through the conserved F or W. D genes are given only for firm matches. Only part of the rows carry a size: once, few, many, or a class if the clone is expanded.

-,TRBJ1-5,few,TRBV28,CASSFVGARQPQHF,TGTGCCAGCAGTTTTGTGGGGGCCCGCCAGCCCCAGCATTTT
-,TRBJ1-1,-,TRBV18,CASSSKRGTEAFF,TGTGCCAGCTCGTCCAAACGGGGCACTGAAGCTTTCTTT
-,TRBJ1-3,-,TRBV4-1,CASSQVQAPGNTIYF,TGCGCCAGCAGCCAAGTACAGGCTCCTGGAAACACCATATATTTT
TRBD2,TRBJ2-1,-,TRBV5-1,CASSLPNLSGFHEQFF,TGCGCCAGCAGCCTGCCGAATCTTAGCGGGTTTCATGAGCAGTTCTTC
TRBD2,TRBJ2-1,few,TRBV7-2,CASILGLAGYEQFF,TGTGCCAGCATCCTAGGACTAGCGGGATATGAGCAGTTCTTC
TRBD2,TRBJ2-2,-,TRBV30,CAWSKASGGPTGELFF,TGTGCCTGGAGTAAGGCTAGCGGGGGGCCCACCGGGGAGCTGTTTTTT
-,TRBJ1-4,-,TRBV18,CASSPKGLGNEKLFF,TGTGCCAGCTCACCAAAGGGGCTGGGAAATGAAAAACTGTTTTTT
-,TRBJ2-3,-,TRBV6-4,CASSDKTGSTDTQYF,TGTGCCAGCAGTGACAAAACAGGCAGCACAGATACGCAGTATTTT
TRBD1,TRBJ1-2,-,TRBV7-9,CANNLPGGADGYTF,TGTGCCAACAACCTTCCAGGGGGCGCTGATGGCTACACCTTC
TRBD2,TRBJ2-1,-,TRBV9,CASSVGLTYNEQFF,TGTGCCAGCAGCGTGGGACTAACCTACAATGAGCAGTTCTTC
TRBD1,TRBJ2-6,once,TRBV4-3,CASSQAGFGTDSGANVLTF,TGCGCCAGCAGCCAAGCAGGGTTCGGGACAGACTCTGGGGCCAACGTCCTGACTTTC
-,TRBJ1-1,-,TRBV5-6,CASSQKTEAFF,TGTGCCAGCAGCCAAAAAACTGAAGCTTTCTTT
TRBD2,TRBJ2-1,-,TRBV30,CAWSTSGRYAEQFF,TGTGCCTGGAGTACTAGCGGGAGGTACGCCGAGCAGTTCTTC
-,TRBJ2-1,-,TRBV6-5,CASSYPIGVAGEQFF,TGTGCCAGCAGTTACCCCATCGGTGTCGCAGGTGAGCAGTTCTTC
TRBD1,TRBJ2-1,-,TRBV28,CASFETGPEQFF,TGTGCCAGTTTCGAGACAGGGCCTGAGCAGTTCTTC
-,TRBJ1-1,-,TRBV6-6,CASTIGGDPNTEAFF,TGTGCCAGCACCATCGGGGGGGATCCGAACACTGAAGCTTTCTTT
TRBD1,TRBJ1-5,-,TRBV5-1,CASSLDPGQGNQPQHF,TGCGCCAGCAGCTTGGACCCGGGACAGGGCAATCAGCCCCAGCATTTT
-,TRBJ1-1,-,TRBV7-9,CASSHMTGNTEAFF,TGTGCCAGCAGCCACATGACAGGGAACACTGAAGCTTTCTTT
-,TRBJ2-3,-,TRBV9,CASSVATRQGFPDTQYF,TGTGCCAGCAGCGTAGCTACAAGGCAGGGGTTCCCAGATACGCAGTATTTT
-,TRBJ1-6,-,TRBV7-9,CASSSTVQRVDSPLHF,TGTGCCAGCAGCAGTACAGTGCAGAGAGTTGATTCACCCCTCCACTTC
-,TRBJ1-5,few,TRBV19,CASRPLTGSNQPQHF,TGTGCCAGTAGACCGTTGACGGGAAGCAATCAGCCCCAGCATTTT
-,TRBJ2-7,few,TRBV29-1,CSVYGTTYEQYF,TGCAGCGTTTACGGGACAACCTACGAGCAGTACTTC
-,TRBJ1-5,-,TRBV9,CASSVGPGSNQPQHF,TGTGCCAGCAGCGTAGGGCCAGGGAGCAATCAGCCCCAGCATTTT
TRBD1,TRBJ1-2,-,TRBV5-4,CASSSDRDGYTF,TGTGCCAGCAGCTCTGACAGGGACGGCTACACCTTC
-,TRBJ1-1,few,TRBV6-5,CAAEGGHPNTEAFF,TGTGCCGCTGAGGGAGGGCACCCGAACACTGAAGCTTTCTTT
-,TRBJ2-5,-,TRBV19,CASRGLPGGTQYF,TGTGCCAGTAGGGGTCTACCCGGAGGGACCCAGTACTTC
-,TRBJ1-4,-,TRBV6-5,CASSEADEKLFF,TGTGCCAGCAGTGAAGCGGACGAAAAACTGTTTTTT